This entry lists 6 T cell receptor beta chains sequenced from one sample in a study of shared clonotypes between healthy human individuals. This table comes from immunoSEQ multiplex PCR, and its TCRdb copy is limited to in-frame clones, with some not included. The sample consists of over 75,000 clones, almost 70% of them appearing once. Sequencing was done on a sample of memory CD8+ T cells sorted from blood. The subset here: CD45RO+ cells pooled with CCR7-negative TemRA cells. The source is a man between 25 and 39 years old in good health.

This CDR3 reads CATKASQGTDTQYF. The CDR3 coding sequence is TGTGCCACCAAGGCCAGCCAGGGCACAGATACGCAGTATTTT. The V call is TRBV27, the J call TRBJ2-3; D not certain. Deletions cut 10 bases from V and 1 base from J, with 15 bases between. The CDR3 covers 14 residues. CDR1 is MNHEY, CDR2 SMNVEV, per germline (reference sequence).

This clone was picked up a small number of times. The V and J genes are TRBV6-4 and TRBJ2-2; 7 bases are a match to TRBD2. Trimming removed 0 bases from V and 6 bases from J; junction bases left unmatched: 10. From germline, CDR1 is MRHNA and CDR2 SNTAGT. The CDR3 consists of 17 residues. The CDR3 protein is CASSDSGEGHFAGELFF. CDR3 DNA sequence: TGTGCCAGCAGTGACTCAGGGGAGGGCCATTTCGCCGGGGAGCTGTTTTTT.

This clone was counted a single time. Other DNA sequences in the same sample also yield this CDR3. The CDR3 loop reads CASSVLAGGTDTQYF. The CDR3 nucleotides read TGTGCCAGCAGTGTTTTAGCGGGAGGCACAGATACGCAGTATTTT. The J gene is TRBJ2-3, the V gene TRBV6-4, with TRBD2 matching over 9 bases. Germline loops: CDR1 MRHNA, CDR2 SNTAGT. Trimming took 4 bases from V and 1 from J; bases not matched to a gene: 3. The CDR3 consists of 15 residues.

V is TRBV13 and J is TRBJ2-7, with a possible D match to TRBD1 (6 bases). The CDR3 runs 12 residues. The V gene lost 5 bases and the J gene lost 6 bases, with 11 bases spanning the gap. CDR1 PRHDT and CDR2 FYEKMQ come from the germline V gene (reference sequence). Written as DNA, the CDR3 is TGTGCCAGCAGCCTAACAGGGACCGAGCAGTACTTC. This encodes CASSLTGTEQYF.

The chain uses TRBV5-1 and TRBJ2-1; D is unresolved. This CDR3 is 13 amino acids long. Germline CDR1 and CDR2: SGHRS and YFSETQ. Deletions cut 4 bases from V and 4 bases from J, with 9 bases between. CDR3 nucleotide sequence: TGCGCCAGCAGCGTTTACGGGTACAATGAGCAGTTCTTC. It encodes CASSVYGYNEQFF.

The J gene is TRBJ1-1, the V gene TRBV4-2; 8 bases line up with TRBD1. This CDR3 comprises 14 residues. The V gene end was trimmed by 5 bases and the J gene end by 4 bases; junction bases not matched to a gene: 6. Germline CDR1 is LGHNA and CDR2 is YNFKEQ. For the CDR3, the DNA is TGTGCCAGCAGCTTGGACAGGGTCCGCACTGAAGCTTTCTTT. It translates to CASSLDRVRTEAFF.